What follows are 15 T cell receptor beta chains derived from one specimen sequenced in a study of radiotherapy plus CTLA-4 blockade in lung cancer. Clones were read by immunoSEQ multiplex PCR, and TCRdb kept only the in-frame ones, dropping some. The repertoire holds around 30,000 clones, 60% to 80% seen once, with around 5.1% in the top ten. The sequenced sample was peripheral blood, obtained from a patient treated with radiotherapy plus ipilimumab. The receptors originated from a human donor with non-small cell lung cancer whose response to radiotherapy plus ipilimumab could not be evaluated.

This clone showed up just a few times. One end of the junction is discordant with germline, which a read error may explain. The V gene is TRBV7-9, the J gene TRBJ2-5, with 9 positions matching TRBD2. The germline V gene has CDR1 SEHNR and CDR2 FQNEAQ (reference sequence). The CDR3 totals 16 residues. CDR3: CASSVAGLAGSETQYF. CDR3 nucleotide sequence: TGTGCCAGCAGCGTAGCGGGACTAGCAGGCTCTGAGACCCAGTACTTC.

CDR3 residues: CASSLAQGYQETQYF. CDR3 nucleotides: TGTGCCAGCAGCTTGGCCCAGGGGTACCAAGAGACCCAGTACTTC. The genes are TRBV5-4 and TRBJ2-5, with D tentatively TRBD1 (6 bases). The CDR3 has 15 residues. Germline V gives CDR1 SGHNT, CDR2 YYREEE (reference sequence). Trimming left V 0 bases short and J 0 bases short, with 9 bases between.

This clone was seen only a few times. The chain is built from TRBV19 and TRBJ1-5, with a weak D call TRBD1 (6 bases). Trimming shortened V by 5 bases and J by 5 bases, and 10 bases separated the two germline ends. The germline V gene encodes CDR1 LNHDA and CDR2 SQIVND (reference sequence). The CDR3 runs 13 residues. The DNA for the CDR3 is TGTGCCAGTAGTCTGGGGGCCCATCAGCCCCAGCATTTT. As protein: CASSLGAHQPQHF. The complete variable domain, with remaining parts taken from reference TRBV19 and TRBJ1-5, reads DGGITQSPKYLFRKEGQNVTLSCEQNLNHDAMYWYRQDPGQGLRLIYYSQIVNDFQKGDIAEGYSVSREKKESFPLTVTSAQKNPTAFYLCASSLGAHQPQHFGDGTRLSIL.

The chain uses TRBV2 and TRBJ2-3; D is possibly TRBD2 (7 bases). V shed 8 bases and J shed 0 bases, with 12 bases lying between them. The CDR3 totals 14 residues. CDR1 and CDR2 from the germline V gene are SNHLY and FYNNEI. CDR3 bases: TGTGCCAGCGGGGGGGCAGCTAGCACAGATACGCAGTATTTT. Its translation: CASGGAASTDTQYF. Full variable domain (missing parts from reference TRBV2 and TRBJ2-3): EPEVTQTPSHQVTQMGQEVILRCVPISNHLYFYWYRQILGQKVEFLVSFYNNEISEKSEIFDDQFSVERPDGSNFTLKIRSTKLEDSAMYFCASGGAASTDTQYFGPGTRLTVL.

This chain connects TRBV5-4 to TRBJ2-1, with 8 bases aligning to TRBD2. The CDR3 runs to 14 residues. Germline loops: CDR1 SGHNT, CDR2 YYREEE (reference sequence). The trim removed 0 bases at V and 8 bases at J, leaving 4 bases unmatched. CDR3 in amino acids: CASSLGGLVYEQFF. The DNA for the CDR3 is TGTGCCAGCAGCTTGGGGGGACTAGTCTATGAGCAGTTCTTC. The full variable domain, its missing parts supplied by reference TRBV5-4 and TRBJ2-1, is ETGVTQSPTHLIKTRGQQVTLRCSSQSGHNTVSWYQQALGQGPQFIFQYYREEENGRGNFPPRFSGLQFPNYSSELNVNALELDDSALYLCASSLGGLVYEQFFGPGTRLTVL.

This chain joins TRBV2 and TRBJ2-1, with TRBD2 identical over 9 bases. The CDR3 is made up of 14 amino acids. Per germline, CDR1 SNHLY and CDR2 FYNNEI. V lost 2 bases, J lost 9 bases, and 5 bases stayed unmatched. The CDR3 loop reads CASSERGSGSEQFF. The CDR3 DNA sequence: TGTGCCAGCAGTGAAAGGGGTAGCGGGAGTGAGCAGTTCTTC.

The chain employs TRBV21-1 and TRBJ1-3; the DNA was not compared with TRBD1, the D call given in the table. TRBV21-1 is described as a pseudogene. The length of the CDR3 is 13 residues. CDR3 in amino acids: CASGNRARNTIYF. CDR3 nucleotide sequence: TGTGCCAGCGGAAACAGGGCTCGAAACACCATATATTTT.

The genes are TRBV2 and TRBJ2-5, with D possibly TRBD2 on 7 matching bases. Trimming took off 7 bases at V and 1 base at J, with 13 bases between the two ends. The germline CDR1 and CDR2 sequences are SNHLY and FYNNEI. This CDR3 region has 14 residues. The CDR3 here is CASTGRGSQETQYF. The CDR3 nucleotides are TGTGCCAGCACGGGGAGGGGGTCCCAAGAGACCCAGTACTTC.

The chain links TRBV7-2 to TRBJ2-7; a weak D match, TRBD2 (7 bases). CDR3 size: 16 residues. Per the germline V gene, CDR1 is SGHTA and CDR2 is FQGNSA. The V end was cut by 1 base, the J end by 2 bases, with 15 bases between. The CDR3, as DNA: TGTGCCAGCAGCTTAGAGGGCATAGGGGGGGCCTACGAGCAGTACTTC. Amino acid sequence: CASSLEGIGGAYEQYF.

In this sample, this clone turned up once. The DNA of the CDR3 is TGTGCCAGCAGTTATGGCAGTGACTATGGCTACACCTTC. This translates into CASSYGSDYGYTF. V is TRBV6-6 and J is TRBJ1-2; no firm D call. Germline V gene lookup returns CDR1 MNHNY and CDR2 SVGAGI (reference sequence). The CDR3 runs 13 residues. With 3 bases removed from V and 3 bases from J, the gap between germline ends came to 8 bases.

Only one count was recorded for this clone. This rearrangement joins TRBV7-3 to TRBJ2-1; 15 bases align to TRBD2. CDR3 length: 15 residues. CDR1 and CDR2 from the germline V gene are SGHTA and FQGTGA. Trimming cost V 5 bases and J 6 bases; bases outside gene matches: 2. CDR3 amino acids: CASSEGLAGGNEQFF. For the CDR3, the DNA is TGTGCCAGCAGCGAGGGACTAGCGGGAGGCAATGAGCAGTTCTTC.

This clone was recorded only once. The chain employs TRBV6-5 and TRBJ1-2, with 7 bases identical to TRBD1. CDR1 is MNHEY and CDR2 is SVGAGI in the germline V gene. V gave up 6 bases and J gave up 8 bases; unmatched junction bases: 9. This CDR3 is 13 amino acids long. Written as DNA, the CDR3 is TGTGCCAGCAGCGATCTACAGGGGCTAGGCTACACCTTC. It specifies CASSDLQGLGYTF.

The chain recombines TRBV18 with TRBJ1-4, with unresolved D. The CDR3 covers 13 residues. V was trimmed by 1 base and J by 8 bases, leaving 8 bases between them. Germline assignment: CDR1 KGHSH and CDR2 LQKENI. For the CDR3, the DNA is TGTGCCAGCTCACCACGTCTATTGGAAAAACTGTTTTTT. This sequence encodes CASSPRLLEKLFF. Using reference TRBV18 and TRBJ1-4 for the parts outside the CDR3, the full variable domain is NAGVMQNPRHLVRRRGQEARLRCSPMKGHSHVYWYRQLPEEGLKFMVYLQKENIIDESGMPKERFSAEFPKEGPSILRIQQVVRGDSAAYFCASSPRLLEKLFFGSGTQLSVL.

There are a few counts of this clone. The chain links TRBV6-1 to TRBJ2-2; 10 nucleotides agree with TRBD2. The junction had 9 bases not matched to a gene; V was cut back by 7 bases and J by 7 bases. Germline CDR1 reads MNHNS; CDR2 reads SASEGT. This CDR3 contains 15 residues. CDR3 region: CASKREGLGVGELFF. CDR3 nucleotide sequence: TGTGCCAGCAAGCGGGAGGGCCTTGGAGTCGGGGAGCTGTTTTTT.

The table lists this clone with a few counts. The chain links TRBV11-3 to TRBJ2-7; 14 bases are shared with TRBD2. Germline values: CDR1 SGHNT, CDR2 YENEEA. The length of the CDR3 is 18 residues. V gave up 3 bases and J gave up 3 bases; unmatched junction bases: 10. CDR3 region: CASSFPTSGRARVYEQYF. CDR3 bases: TGTGCCAGCAGCTTTCCGACTAGCGGGAGGGCCAGGGTCTACGAGCAGTACTTC.